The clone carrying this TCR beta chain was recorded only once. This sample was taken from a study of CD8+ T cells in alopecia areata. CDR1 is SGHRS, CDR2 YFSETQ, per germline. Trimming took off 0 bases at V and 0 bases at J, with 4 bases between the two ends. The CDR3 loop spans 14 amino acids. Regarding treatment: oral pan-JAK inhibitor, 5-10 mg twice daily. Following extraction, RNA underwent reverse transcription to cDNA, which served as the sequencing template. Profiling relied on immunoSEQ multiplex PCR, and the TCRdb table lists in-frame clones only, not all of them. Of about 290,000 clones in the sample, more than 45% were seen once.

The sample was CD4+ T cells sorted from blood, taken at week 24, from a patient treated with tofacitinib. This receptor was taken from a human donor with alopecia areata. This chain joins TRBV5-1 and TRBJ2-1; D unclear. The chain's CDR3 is CASSLEHSYNEQFF. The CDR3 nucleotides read TGCGCCAGCAGCTTGGAACACTCCTACAATGAGCAGTTCTTC.